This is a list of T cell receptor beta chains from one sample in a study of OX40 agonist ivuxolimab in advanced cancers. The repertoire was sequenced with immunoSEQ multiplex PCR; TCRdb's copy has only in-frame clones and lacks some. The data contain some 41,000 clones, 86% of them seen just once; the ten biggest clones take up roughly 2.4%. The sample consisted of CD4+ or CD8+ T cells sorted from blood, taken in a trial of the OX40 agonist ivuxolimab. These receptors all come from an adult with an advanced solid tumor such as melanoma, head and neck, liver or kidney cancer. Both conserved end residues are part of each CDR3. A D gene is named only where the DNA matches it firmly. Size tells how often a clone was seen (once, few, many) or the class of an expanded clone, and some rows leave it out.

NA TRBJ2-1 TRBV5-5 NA CASSLEVRQYNEQFF TGTGCCAGCAGCTTGGAAGTTAGGCAGTACAATGAGCAGTTCTTC
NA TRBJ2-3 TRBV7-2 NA CASSPTTSTDTQYF TGTGCCAGCAGCCCTACTACTAGCACAGATACGCAGTATTTT
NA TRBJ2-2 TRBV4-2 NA CASSQGVGVRPGELFF TGTGCCAGCAGCCAAGGAGTGGGGGTACGACCCGGGGAGCTGTTTTTT
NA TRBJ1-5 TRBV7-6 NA CASSLVAGGNQPQHF TGTGCCAGCAGCTTAGTGGCGGGCGGCAATCAGCCCCAGCATTTT
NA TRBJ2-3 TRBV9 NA CASSDLGWADTQYF TGTGCCAGCAGCGACCTAGGTTGGGCAGATACGCAGTATTTT
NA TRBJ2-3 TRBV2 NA CASSQDPDTQYF TGTGCCAGCAGTCAGGACCCAGATACGCAGTATTTT
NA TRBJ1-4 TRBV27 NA CASRARGRLFF TGTGCCAGCAGGGCCAGGGGTAGGTTGTTTTTT
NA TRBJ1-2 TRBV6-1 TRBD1 CASSGAPGQGLHVDGYTF TGTGCCAGCAGTGGAGCCCCGGGACAGGGGCTACATGTTGATGGCTACACCTTC
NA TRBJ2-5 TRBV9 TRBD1 CASSKRTGGKETQYF TGTGCCAGCAGCAAACGGACAGGGGGCAAAGAGACCCAGTACTTC
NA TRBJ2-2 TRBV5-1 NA CASSRDSRHTGELFF TGCGCCAGCAGCCGGGACTCACGACACACCGGGGAGCTGTTTTTT
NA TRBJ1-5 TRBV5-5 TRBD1 CASSAGTGSQPQHF TGTGCCAGCAGCGCCGGGACAGGTAGTCAGCCCCAGCATTTT
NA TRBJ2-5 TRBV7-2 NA CASSLGLGKTQYF TGTGCCAGCAGCTTAGGTCTGGGAAAGACCCAGTACTTC
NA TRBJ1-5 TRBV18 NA CASSREMNQPQHF TGTGCCAGCTCACGAGAAATGAATCAGCCCCAGCATTTT
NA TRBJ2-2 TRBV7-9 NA CARQGQFNTGELFF TGTGCCAGACAGGGACAATTTAACACCGGGGAGCTGTTTTTT
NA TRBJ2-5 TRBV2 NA CASSGQETQYF TGTGCCAGCAGTGGCCAAGAGACCCAGTACTTC
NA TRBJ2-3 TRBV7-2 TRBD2 CAGSSFSGVPTDTQYF TGTGCCGGCAGCTCGTTTAGCGGGGTACCCACAGATACGCAGTATTTT
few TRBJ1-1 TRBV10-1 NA CASRRGMNTEAFF TGCGCCAGCAGACGAGGGATGAACACTGAAGCTTTCTTT
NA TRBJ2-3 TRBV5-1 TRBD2 CASSSGTSGATDTQYF TGCGCCAGCAGCTCAGGGACTAGCGGCGCCACAGATACGCAGTATTTT
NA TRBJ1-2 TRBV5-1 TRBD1 CASSLGILGTGYGYTF TGCGCCAGCAGCTTGGGAATTTTGGGGACAGGCTATGGCTACACCTTC
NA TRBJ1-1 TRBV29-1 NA CSGGGNTEAFF TGCAGCGGGGGGGGCAACACTGAAGCTTTCTTT
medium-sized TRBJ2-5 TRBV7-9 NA CASSSTGDPGETQYF TGTGCCAGCAGCTCGACAGGTGACCCAGGGGAGACCCAGTACTTC
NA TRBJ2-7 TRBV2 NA CASSEVVREQYF TGTGCCAGCAGTGAGGTTGTTCGGGAGCAGTACTTC
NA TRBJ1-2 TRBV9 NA CASSVISRTSDYGYTF TGTGCCAGCAGCGTCATCAGCAGGACGTCAGACTATGGCTACACCTTC
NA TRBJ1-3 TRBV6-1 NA CASIPQLSGNTIYF TGTGCCAGCATCCCACAGCTCTCTGGAAACACCATATATTTT
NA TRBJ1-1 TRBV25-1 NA CASSELQAKSTEAFF TGTGCCAGCAGTGAACTCCAGGCCAAGAGTACTGAAGCTTTCTTT
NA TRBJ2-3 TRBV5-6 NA CASSLRRGAASTDTQYF TGTGCCAGCAGCTTAAGACGGGGGGCCGCTAGCACAGATACGCAGTATTTT
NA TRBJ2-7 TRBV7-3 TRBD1 CASSTTGSYEQYF TGTGCCAGCAGCACGACAGGGAGTTACGAGCAGTACTTC
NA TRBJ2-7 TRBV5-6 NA CASSYGREQYF TGTGCCAGCAGCTATGGGAGGGAGCAGTACTTC
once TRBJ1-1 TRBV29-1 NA CSVRGGRGLGTEAFF TGCAGCGTGAGGGGGGGCAGGGGTTTGGGCACTGAAGCTTTCTTT
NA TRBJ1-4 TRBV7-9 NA CASSLGGGLTATNEKLFF TGTGCCAGCAGCTTAGGAGGAGGACTTACTGCAACTAATGAAAAACTGTTTTTT
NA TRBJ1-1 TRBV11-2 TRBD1 CASSPIPGTVTEAFF TGTGCCAGCAGCCCGATCCCGGGGACAGTCACTGAAGCTTTCTTT
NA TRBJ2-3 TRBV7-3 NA CASSLKGDGSLADTQYF TGTGCCAGCAGCTTAAAAGGGGACGGGAGTTTGGCAGATACGCAGTATTTT
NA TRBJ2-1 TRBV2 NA CASSEEGGTSSYNEQFF TGTGCCAGCAGTGAAGAGGGCGGGACAAGCTCCTACAATGAGCAGTTCTTC
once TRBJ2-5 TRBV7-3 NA CASSDSLGETQYF TGTGCCAGCAGCGACAGCCTAGGAGAGACCCAGTACTTC
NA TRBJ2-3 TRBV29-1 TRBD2 CSVTPGGISTDTQYF TGCAGCGTTACCCCCGGGGGGATTAGCACAGATACGCAGTATTTT
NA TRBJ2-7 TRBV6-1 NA CASERSYEQYF TGTGCCAGTGAAAGGTCCTACGAGCAGTACTTC
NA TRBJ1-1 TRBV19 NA CASTPDGMNTEAFF TGTGCCAGTACCCCGGACGGCATGAACACTGAAGCTTTCTTT
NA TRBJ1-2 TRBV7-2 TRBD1 CASSLALDRDRGHGYTF TGTGCCAGCAGCTTAGCTCTAGACCGGGACAGGGGGCATGGCTACACCTTC
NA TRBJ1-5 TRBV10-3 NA CAISESLRGNQPQHF TGTGCCATCAGTGAGTCACTTCGCGGCAATCAGCCCCAGCATTTT
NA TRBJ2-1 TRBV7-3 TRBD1 CASSLHPGQGYNEQFF TGTGCCAGCAGCTTACACCCGGGACAGGGGTACAATGAGCAGTTCTTC
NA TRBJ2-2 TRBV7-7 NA CASRRGLNTGELFF TGTGCTAGCAGGCGGGGCCTTAACACCGGGGAGCTGTTTTTT
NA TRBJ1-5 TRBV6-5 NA CASSSRNQPQHF TGTGCCAGCAGTTCCCGTAATCAGCCCCAGCATTTT
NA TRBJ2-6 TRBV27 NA CASSQQRLGANVLTF TGTGCCAGCAGTCAACAGCGACTTGGGGCCAACGTCCTGACTTTC
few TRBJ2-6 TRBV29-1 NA CSVGFSGANVLTF TGCAGCGTTGGATTCTCTGGGGCCAACGTCCTGACTTTC
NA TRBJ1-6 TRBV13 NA CASSLGPTGPNSPLHF TGTGCCAGCAGCTTAGGCCCAACGGGTCCCAATTCACCCCTCCACTTT
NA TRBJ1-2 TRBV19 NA CASSGTGEQGTRYGYTF TGTGCCAGTAGTGGAACGGGAGAACAGGGAACGAGGTACGGCTACACCTTC
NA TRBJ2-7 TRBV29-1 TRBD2 CSVGGRSYEQYF TGCAGCGTGGGGGGGAGATCCTACGAGCAGTACTTC
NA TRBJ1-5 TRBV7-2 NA CASSLDGGRNQPQHF TGTGCCAGCAGCCTCGACGGGGGGAGGAATCAGCCCCAGCATTTT
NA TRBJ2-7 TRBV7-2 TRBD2 CASSPLAGGPHEQYF TGTGCCAGCAGCCCCCTAGCGGGGGGGCCCCACGAGCAGTACTTC
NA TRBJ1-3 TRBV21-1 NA CASSKATVGNTIYF TGTGCCAGCAGCAAAGCTACGGTTGGAAACACCATATATTTT
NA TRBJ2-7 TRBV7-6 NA CASSFGDRKMGYEQYF TGTGCCAGCAGCTTTGGCGACAGGAAGATGGGATACGAGCAGTACTTC
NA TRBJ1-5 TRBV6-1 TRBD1 CASSTTGVSNQPQHF TGTGCCAGCAGTACTACAGGGGTTAGCAATCAGCCCCAGCATTTT
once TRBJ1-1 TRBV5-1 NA CASSQSTGRVSTEAFF TGCGCCAGCAGCCAATCAACAGGGAGGGTGAGCACTGAAGCTTTCTTT
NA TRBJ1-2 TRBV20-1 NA CSARDGRGYTF TGCAGTGCTAGAGATGGGCGGGGCTACACCTTC
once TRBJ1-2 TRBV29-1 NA CSATFGRIGYTF TGCAGCGCGACGTTTGGAAGGATTGGCTACACCTTC
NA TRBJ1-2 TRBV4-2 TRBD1 CASSQARDRGNYGYTF TGTGCCAGCAGCCAAGCCCGGGACAGGGGGAACTATGGCTACACCTTC
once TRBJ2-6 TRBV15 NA CATSLSGANVLTF TGTGCCACCAGCCTCTCTGGGGCCAACGTCCTGACTTTC